This entry lists 15 T cell receptor beta chains sequenced from one sample in a study of cytomegalovirus exposure and HLA in healthy donors. 13 Jbeta primers and 60 Vbeta primers were used for the PCR. The data were produced by immunoSEQ multiplex PCR, yet TCRdb's version contains in-frame clones alone and is incomplete. Its table records fewer than 75,000 clones. The sequencing sample was made of PBMCs. The receptors here all came from a boy between 10 and 17 years old in good health and CMV-seronegative.

The gene calls are TRBV4-3 and TRBJ2-7; 10 positions match TRBD2. This CDR3 region has 21 residues. With V trimmed by 0 bases and J by 1 base, 18 bases remained unmatched. Germline V gene lookup returns CDR1 LGHNA and CDR2 YSLEER. CDR3 coding DNA: TGCGCCAGCAGCCAAGATGCCGAGCCAAGATACGGACTAGCGGATTCCTACGAGCAGTACTTC. Its translation: CASSQDAEPRYGLADSYEQYF.

The DNA for the CDR3 is TGCGCCAGCAGCCAAGATCTAAGCCAGGGGATCTACGAGCAGTACTTC. Protein product: CASSQDLSQGIYEQYF. The chain uses TRBV4-1 and TRBJ2-7; tentative D call: TRBD1 (6 bases). This CDR3 is 16 amino acids long. Germline V CDR1 and CDR2: MGHRA, YSYEKL. Trimming took 0 bases from V and 3 from J, leaving 15 bases between them.

This chain joins TRBV20-1 and TRBJ1-1; a possible D gene is TRBD1 (5 bases). V lost 7 bases and J lost 5, with 11 bases in between. Germline V CDR1 and CDR2: DFQATT, SNEGSKA (reference sequence). This CDR3 spans 11 amino acids. The CDR3 spells CSVGGVTEAFF. CDR3 coding DNA: TGCAGTGTCGGGGGTGTAACTGAAGCTTTCTTT.

The chain is built from TRBV19 and TRBJ1-5; D is undetermined. Germline V gene lookup returns CDR1 LNHDA and CDR2 SQIVND (reference sequence). This CDR3 has 14 amino acids. V was cut by 4 bases and J by 0 bases, with 7 bases left in between. The CDR3 DNA is TGTGCCAGTAGTAGCGGGATTAGCAATCAGCCCCAGCATTTT. This sequence encodes CASSSGISNQPQHF. The full variable domain, completed using reference TRBV19 and TRBJ1-5, is DGGITQSPKYLFRKEGQNVTLSCEQNLNHDAMYWYRQDPGQGLRLIYYSQIVNDFQKGDIAEGYSVSREKKESFPLTVTSAQKNPTAFYLCASSSGISNQPQHFGDGTRLSIL.

This rearrangement joins TRBV5-6 to TRBJ2-7; the match to TRBD2 covers 15 bases. This CDR3 comprises 16 residues. The junction had 6 bases not matched to a gene; V was cut back by 4 bases and J by 4 bases. Looked up from germline, CDR1 is SGHDT and CDR2 is YYEEEE. This chain's CDR3 is CASSPGLAGGVYEQYF. The CDR3 region has the DNA TGTGCCAGCAGCCCGGGACTAGCGGGAGGTGTGTACGAGCAGTACTTC.

The V call is TRBV11-1, the J call TRBJ2-2; 9 nucleotides align to TRBD2. From germline, CDR1 is SGHAT and CDR2 FQDESV (reference sequence). The CDR3 loop spans 17 amino acids. Unmatched junction bases numbered 8, after V lost 1 base and J lost 5 bases. This CDR3 is CASSLVSAGGPTGELFF. CDR3 nucleotide sequence: TGTGCCAGCAGCTTAGTCTCGGCGGGAGGGCCTACCGGGGAGCTGTTTTTT.

The chain has TRBV6-6 and TRBJ1-2, with 8 bases identical to TRBD1. Per the germline V gene, CDR1 is MNHNY and CDR2 is SVGAGI (reference sequence). Trimming removed 6 bases from V and 2 bases from J; junction bases left unmatched: 8. The CDR3 runs 15 residues. CDR3: CASSPDRGGNYGYTF. CDR3 coding DNA: TGTGCCAGCAGCCCCGACAGGGGCGGGAACTATGGCTACACCTTC.

The chain links TRBV7-2 to TRBJ2-3; possibly TRBD2 for D (5 bases). Trimming took 0 bases from V and 5 from J, leaving 6 bases between them. Germline V gene lookup returns CDR1 SGHTA and CDR2 FQGNSA. CDR3 size: 13 residues. In DNA form, the CDR3 reads TGTGCCAGCAGCTTAGCGGACTTAGATACGCAGTATTTT. Its translation is CASSLADLDTQYF.

The J gene is TRBJ2-3, the V gene TRBV10-1; 8 positions match TRBD1. Trimming removed 6 bases from V and 7 bases from J; junction bases left unmatched: 9. The CDR3 spans 14 residues. Germline lookup yields CDR1 WNHNN and CDR2 SYGVQD (reference sequence). CDR3 nucleotides: TGCGCCAGCAGGGACCCAACAGGGGGAAATACGCAGTATTTT. Its translation: CASRDPTGGNTQYF.

The J gene is TRBJ1-5, the V gene TRBV4-3; D is possibly TRBD1 (5 bases). The CDR3 runs to 14 residues. In germline, CDR1 is LGHNA, CDR2 YSLEER. Trimming took 4 bases from V and 9 from J, leaving 16 bases between them. CDR3: CASSPGTGGWPQHF. The CDR3 DNA reads TGCGCCAGCAGCCCCGGAACCGGGGGGTGGCCCCAGCATTTT.

This chain connects TRBV19 to TRBJ1-5; D is unresolved. The CDR3 runs to 12 residues. Germline-derived CDR1 and CDR2 are LNHDA and SQIVND (reference sequence). V was trimmed by 9 bases and J by 2 bases, leaving 8 bases between them. The CDR3 protein is CASRVGNQPQHF. The CDR3, as DNA: TGTGCCAGCCGGGTTGGCAATCAGCCCCAGCATTTT.

This chain links TRBV4-3 with TRBJ1-3, with D maybe TRBD1 (5 bases). The V end was cut by 0 bases, the J end by 7 bases, with 10 bases between. The CDR3 length is 14 residues. Germline V CDR1 and CDR2: LGHNA, YSLEER. CDR3 coding DNA: TGCGCCAGCAGCCAAGACAATGGGGCCAACACCATATATTTT. Encoded protein: CASSQDNGANTIYF.

The V gene is TRBV6-5, the J gene TRBJ1-1, with D unclear. The germline V gene has CDR1 MNHEY and CDR2 SVGAGI. V lost 3 bases to trimming and J lost 0 bases, with 14 bases between them. The CDR3 runs 16 residues. In DNA form, the CDR3 reads TGTGCCAGCAGTTATGAGGGCTCCTCGATGAACACTGAAGCTTTCTTT. Translating gives CASSYEGSSMNTEAFF.

The genes are TRBV28 and TRBJ1-2; D is possibly TRBD1 (6 bases). Germline V gene data show CDR1 as MDHEN and CDR2 as SYDVKM. The ends were cut back, 4 bases at V and 2 bases at J, with 8 bases in the middle. The CDR3 consists of 13 residues. This chain's CDR3 is CASSSQGNYGYTF. For the CDR3, the DNA is TGTGCCAGCAGTTCCCAGGGGAACTATGGCTACACCTTC.

V and J are TRBV4-1 and TRBJ1-2; 9 bases agree with TRBD1. Germline loops: CDR1 MGHRA, CDR2 YSYEKL. This CDR3 has 15 amino acids. J was trimmed by 6 bases and V by 0 bases; bases with no gene match: 5. The CDR3 sequence is CASSQDLTGGDGYTF. Here the CDR3 DNA reads TGCGCCAGCAGCCAAGATTTGACAGGGGGAGATGGCTACACCTTC.